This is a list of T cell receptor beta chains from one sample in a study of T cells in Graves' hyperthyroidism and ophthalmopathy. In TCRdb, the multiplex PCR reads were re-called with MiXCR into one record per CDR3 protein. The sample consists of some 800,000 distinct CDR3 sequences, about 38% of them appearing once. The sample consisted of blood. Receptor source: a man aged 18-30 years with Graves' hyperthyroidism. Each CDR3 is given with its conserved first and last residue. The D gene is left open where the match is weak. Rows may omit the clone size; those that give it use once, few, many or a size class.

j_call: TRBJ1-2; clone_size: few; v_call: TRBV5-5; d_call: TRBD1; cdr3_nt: TGTGCCAGCAGCACGACCCCGGGACAGAACTATGGCTACACCTTC; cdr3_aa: CASSTTPGQNYGYTF
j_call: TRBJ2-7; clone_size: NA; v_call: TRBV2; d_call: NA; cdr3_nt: TGTGCCAGCAGGGCTACAGATACGCAGTACTTC; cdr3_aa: CASRATDTQYF
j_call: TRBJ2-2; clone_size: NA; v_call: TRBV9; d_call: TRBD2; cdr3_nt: TGTGCCAGCAGCATACCTCGGGGGGTCAACACCGGGGAGCTGTTTTTT; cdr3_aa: CASSIPRGVNTGELFF
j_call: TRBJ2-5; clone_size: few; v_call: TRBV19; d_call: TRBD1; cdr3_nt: TGTGCCAGTAGGCGGGACAGGGGGCAACAAGAGACCCAGTACTTC; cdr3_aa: CASRRDRGQQETQYF
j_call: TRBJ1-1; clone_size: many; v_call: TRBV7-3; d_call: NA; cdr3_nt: TGTGCCAGCAGCCCCCTCCCCGGGAACACTGAAGCTTTCTTT; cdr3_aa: CASSPLPGNTEAFF
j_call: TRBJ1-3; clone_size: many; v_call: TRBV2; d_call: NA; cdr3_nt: TGTGCCAGCAGTGAAGTAGGCGGAAACACCATATATTTT; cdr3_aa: CASSEVGGNTIYF
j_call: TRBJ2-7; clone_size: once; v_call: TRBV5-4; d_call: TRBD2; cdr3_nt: TGTGCCAGCAGCCAGGTTCGGGGGACTAGGGTTGAGCAGCAGTACTTC; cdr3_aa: CASSQVRGTRVEQQYF
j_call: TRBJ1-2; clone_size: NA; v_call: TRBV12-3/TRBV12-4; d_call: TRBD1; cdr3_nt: TGTGCCAGCAGGGGGACAGGGGACTATGGCTACACCTTC; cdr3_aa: CASRGTGDYGYTF
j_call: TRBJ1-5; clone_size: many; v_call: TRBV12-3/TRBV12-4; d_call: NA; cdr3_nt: TGTGCCAGCACCCACGGCGATCAGCCCCAGCATTTT; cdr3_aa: CASTHGDQPQHF
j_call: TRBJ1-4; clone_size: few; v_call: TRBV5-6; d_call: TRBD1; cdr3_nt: TGTGCCAGCAGCACCGTCCGACAGGGTCGAGATGAAAAACTGTTTTTT; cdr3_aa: CASSTVRQGRDEKLFF
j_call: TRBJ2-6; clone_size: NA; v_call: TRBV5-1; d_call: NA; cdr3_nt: TGCGCCAGCAGCTTGGAACCTACAGGGACTGGGGCCAACGTCCTGACTTTC; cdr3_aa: CASSLEPTGTGANVLTF
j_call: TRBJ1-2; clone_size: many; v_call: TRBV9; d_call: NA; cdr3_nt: TGTGCCAGCAGCGACAAGGGTATCCTGGATGGCTACACCTTC; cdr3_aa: CASSDKGILDGYTF
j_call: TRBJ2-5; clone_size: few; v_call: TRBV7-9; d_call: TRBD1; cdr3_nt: TGTGCCAGCAGCAAGACAGGGCCGGTGTACCAAGAGACCCAGTACTTC; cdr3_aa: CASSKTGPVYQETQYF
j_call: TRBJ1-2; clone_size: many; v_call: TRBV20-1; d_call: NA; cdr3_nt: TGCAGTGCTAGAGTGGTTAGCAGGGGATCGGGCTACACCTTC; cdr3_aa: CSARVVSRGSGYTF
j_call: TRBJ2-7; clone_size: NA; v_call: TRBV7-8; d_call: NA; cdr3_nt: TGTGCCAGCAGCTCGGCGGGGCGGGGCGAGCAGTACTTC; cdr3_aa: CASSSAGRGEQYF
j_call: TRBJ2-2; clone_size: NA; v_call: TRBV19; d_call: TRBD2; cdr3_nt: TGTGCCAGTAGTCTTAGCGGGGGGGCCGAGAATGAGGACGGGGGGCTGTTTTTT; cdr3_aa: CASSLSGGAENEDGGLFF
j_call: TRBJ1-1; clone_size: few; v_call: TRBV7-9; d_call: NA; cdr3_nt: TGTGCCAGCAGCTTCCCCCGTGGGGGAACTGAAGCTTTCTTT; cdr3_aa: CASSFPRGGTEAFF
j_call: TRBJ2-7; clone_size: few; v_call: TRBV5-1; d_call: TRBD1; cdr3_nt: TGCGCCAGCAGCGACTCACAGGGGATCTCCTACGAGCAGTACTTC; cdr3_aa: CASSDSQGISYEQYF
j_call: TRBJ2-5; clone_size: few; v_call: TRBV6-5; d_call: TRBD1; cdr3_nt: TGTGCCAGCAGAAAGGACAGGGTCGAGACCCAGTACTTC; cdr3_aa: CASRKDRVETQYF
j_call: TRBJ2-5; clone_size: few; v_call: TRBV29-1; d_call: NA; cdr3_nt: TGCAGCCCGGGGCAGGAAGAGACCCAGTACTTC; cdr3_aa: CSPGQEETQYF
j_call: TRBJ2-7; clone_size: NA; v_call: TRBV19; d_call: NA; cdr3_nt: TGTGCCAGTAGACCCTCCGGGCAGAGCGAGCAGTACTTC; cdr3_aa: CASRPSGQSEQYF
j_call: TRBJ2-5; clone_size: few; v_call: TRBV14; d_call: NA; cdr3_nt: TGTGCCAGCAGCCCCCATTCGGAGACCCAGTACTTC; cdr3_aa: CASSPHSETQYF
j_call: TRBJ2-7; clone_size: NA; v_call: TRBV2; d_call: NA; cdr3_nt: TGTGCCAGCAATGTCTCTCTGGCGGAGTCCCACGAGCAGTACTTC; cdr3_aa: CASNVSLAESHEQYF
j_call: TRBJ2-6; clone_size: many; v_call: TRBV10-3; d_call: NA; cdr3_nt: TGTGCCATAGCGGGCCATCGCTCTGGGGCCAACGTCCTGACTTTC; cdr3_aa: CAIAGHRSGANVLTF
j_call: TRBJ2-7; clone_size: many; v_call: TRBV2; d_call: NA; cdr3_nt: TGTGCCAGCAGTGAAAGGGGTTACGAGCAGTACTTC; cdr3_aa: CASSERGYEQYF
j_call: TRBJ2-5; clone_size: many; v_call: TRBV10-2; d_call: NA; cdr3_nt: TGCGCCAGCAGTGAGTCGAGAGAACCAGGGTGGGAGACCCAGTACTTC; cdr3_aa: CASSESREPGWETQYF
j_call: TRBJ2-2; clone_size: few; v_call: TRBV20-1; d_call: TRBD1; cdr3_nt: TGCAGTCGGACAGGGCGGACCGGGGAGCTGTTTTTT; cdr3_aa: CSRTGRTGELFF
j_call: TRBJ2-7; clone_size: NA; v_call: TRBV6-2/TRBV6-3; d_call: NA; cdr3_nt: TGTGCGGCAGGGTGGTCCTACGAGCAGTACTTC; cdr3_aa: CAAGWSYEQYF
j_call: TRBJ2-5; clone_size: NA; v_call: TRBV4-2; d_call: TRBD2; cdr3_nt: TGTGCCAGCAGCCATTCCCTTTTTGACGGGGGGGCTGGAGAGACCCAGTACTTC; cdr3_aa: CASSHSLFDGGAGETQYF
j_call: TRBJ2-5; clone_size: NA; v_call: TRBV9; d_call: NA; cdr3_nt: TGTGCCAGCAGCTCCCTAGTCGGAGGGGCCCAGTACTTC; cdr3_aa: CASSSLVGGAQYF